This TCR beta chain is from a study of blood T cell repertoires in COVID-19. Those who participated ranged in age from 18 to 89 years and resided in roughly 26 US areas. In this sample, this clone turned up a few times. Produced via immunoSEQ multiplex PCR; TCRdb's table is partial and in-frame only. The table records around 300,000 clones, over 85% of them present only once. V was shortened by 5 bases and J by 3 bases, with 10 bases between the two germline ends. Germline V lookup: CDR1 SGHAT, CDR2 FQNNGV. The length of the CDR3 is 13 residues. The specimen was PBMCs or T cells enriched from blood (not recorded which). J is TRBJ1-2 and V is TRBV11-2, with no clear D. This receptor was taken from a woman aged 55 to 70 who had recovered from COVID-19. The DNA of the CDR3 is TGTGCCAGCAGCGAGCGAGCCTACTATGGCTACACCTTC. Translation: CASSERAYYGYTF.